These 20 T cell receptor beta chains originate from one sample sequenced in a study of T cell responses to AZD1222 COVID-19 vaccine. The protocol was immunoSEQ multiplex PCR, while the TCRdb copy is restricted to in-frame clones and leaves out a portion. The sample has around 71,000 clones; 80% to 85% are singletons. Sequenced material: peripheral blood, taken on day 0 of AZD1222 vaccination. The receptors here all came from an adult in good health.

This clone was counted once. The chain has TRBV30 and TRBJ1-6; D possibly corresponds to TRBD1 (5 bases). Deletions cut 0 bases from V and 10 bases from J, with 10 bases between. CDR1 and CDR2 from the germline V gene are GTSNPN and SVGIG (reference sequence). The CDR3 length is 13 residues. In DNA form, the CDR3 reads TGTGCCTGGAGTGTAGGGGCGAAGTCACCCCTCCACTTT. Protein sequence: CAWSVGAKSPLHF.

The chain employs TRBV3-1 (or the pseudogene TRBV3-2) and TRBJ1-4, with no clear D. CDR1 and CDR2 (germline): LGHDT, YNNKEL (reference sequence). V was clipped by 1 base and J by 8 bases, with 17 bases between them. The CDR3 covers 16 residues. The CDR3 DNA follows: TGTGCCAGCAGCCAAGTCCCGGTGGGGATTTGGGAAAAACTGTTTTTT. This codes for CASSQVPVGIWEKLFF.

This chain joins TRBV21-1 and TRBJ1-1; the table names TRBD1, a call not compared with the DNA. TRBV21-1 is a documented pseudogene. The CDR3 length is 15 residues. The CDR3 DNA follows: TGTGCCAGCAGCAAAGTTGCAGGGGGTAGATTTGTAGCTTTCTTT. Encoded protein: CASSKVAGGRFVAFF.

This clone was observed a single time. The chain uses TRBV5-6 and TRBJ1-1; 10 bases are a match to TRBD1. The CDR3 covers 17 residues. Trimming removed 4 bases from V and 1 base from J; junction bases left unmatched: 10. Germline CDR1 is SGHDT and CDR2 is YYEEEE. CDR3 DNA sequence: TGTGCCAGCAGCGGACGGACAGGGGGAATAGGGAACACTGAAGCTTTCTTT. Amino acid sequence: CASSGRTGGIGNTEAFF. Supplemented by reference TRBV5-6 and TRBJ1-1, the full variable domain reads DAGVTQSPTHLIKTRGQQVTLRCSPKSGHDTVSWYQQALGQGPQFIFQYYEEEERQRGNFPDRFSGHQFPNYSSELNVNALLLGDSALYLCASSGRTGGIGNTEAFFGQGTRLTVV.

The rearrangement joins TRBV7-6 to TRBJ2-2, with 8 bases identical to TRBD1. From germline, CDR1 is SGHVS and CDR2 FNYEAQ. The CDR3 consists of 13 residues. The V and J ends lost 5 bases and 6 bases, in that order; junction bases with no gene match: 2. The CDR3 here is CASSHRGSGELFF. In nucleotides, the CDR3 is TGTGCCAGCAGCCACAGGGGGTCCGGGGAGCTGTTTTTT.

The chain combines TRBV7-6 with TRBJ2-1; D uncertain. The CDR3 contains 15 residues. The germline V gene has CDR1 SGHVS and CDR2 FNYEAQ. Trimming removed 5 bases at V and 8 bases at J, with 19 bases between. CDR3 sequence reads: CASSPYSGALDEQFF. The CDR3 DNA follows: TGTGCCAGCAGCCCGTACTCTGGCGCCTTGGATGAGCAGTTCTTC.

The rearrangement links TRBV11-2 to TRBJ2-7; D is perhaps TRBD2 (5 bases). V lost 4 bases and J 1 base, leaving 14 bases between the germline ends. CDR1 is SGHAT and CDR2 is FQNNGV in the germline V gene. The CDR3 length is 15 residues. CDR3 region: CASSSGWTGSYEQYF. In DNA form, the CDR3 reads TGTGCCAGCAGCTCAGGTTGGACGGGGTCCTACGAGCAGTACTTC. The full variable domain, rest sourced from reference TRBV11-2 and TRBJ2-7, is EAGVAQSPRYKIIEKRQSVAFWCNPISGHATLYWYQQILGQGPKLLIQFQNNGVVDDSQLPKDRFSAERLKGVDSTLKIQPAKLEDSAVYLCASSSGWTGSYEQYFGPGTRLTVT.

The chain couples TRBV11-2 to TRBJ2-1, with a weak D call TRBD1 (6 bases). The CDR3 contains 19 residues. CDR1 is SGHAT, CDR2 FQNNGV, per germline. V dropped 1 base and J dropped 0 bases, with 19 bases sitting between them. The CDR3 coding sequence is TGTGCCAGCAGCTTAGTAGGGGGTACCGGGGCCGTCTCCTACAATGAGCAGTTCTTC. It yields the protein CASSLVGGTGAVSYNEQFF.

This clone was seen a single time. V is TRBV7-3 and J is TRBJ1-6, with 11 bases lining up with TRBD1. The CDR3 covers 16 residues. Germline CDR1 and CDR2: SGHTA and FQGTGA. Losses at the gene ends were 5 bases for V and 7 bases for J; bases not matched to a gene: 7. CDR3 nucleotide sequence: TGTGCCAGCAGCCAGGACAGGGGGCGTTCCAATTCACCCCTCCACTTT. Translation gives CASSQDRGRSNSPLHF.

The DNA for the CDR3 is TGTGCCAGCAGCCAAGCTTTGGGACTCTCTGGAAACACCATATATTTT. It translates to CASSQALGLSGNTIYF. The rearrangement joins TRBV3-1 (or the pseudogene TRBV3-2) to TRBJ1-3; tentative D call: TRBD1 (5 bases). CDR3 length: 16 amino acids. The germline V and J ends were trimmed by 1 base and 0 bases, with 10 bases remaining between them. Germline V gives CDR1 LGHDT, CDR2 YNNKEL (reference sequence).

The CDR3 sequence: CASSPGVEGNQPQHF. The DNA for the CDR3 is TGTGCCAGCAGCCCTGGGGTGGAGGGCAATCAGCCCCAGCATTTT. This chain joins TRBV4-2 and TRBJ1-5, with unresolved D. V lost 4 bases and J 2 bases, leaving 12 bases between the germline ends. Germline CDR1 reads LGHNA; CDR2 reads YNFKEQ. CDR3 length: 15 residues.

This chain connects TRBV6-2 or TRBV6-3 to TRBJ2-1, with 8 bases matching TRBD2. Germline lookup yields CDR1 MNHEY and CDR2 SVGEGT. The V segment lost 6 bases and the J segment 8 bases; nucleotides outside the gene matches: 12. There are 15 residues in the CDR3. CDR3 sequence: CASSQAGTRVDEQFF. DNA of the CDR3: TGTGCCAGCAGCCAAGCCGGGACTAGAGTCGATGAGCAGTTCTTC.

This sequence joins TRBV18 and TRBJ2-7; D tentatively reads TRBD1 or TRBD2 (6 bases each). V was trimmed by 1 base and J by 5 bases, leaving 15 bases between them. This CDR3 region has 15 residues. Germline CDR1 is KGHSH and CDR2 is LQKENI. CDR3 nucleotides: TGTGCCAGCTCACCACTCGTGGTAGGGGGGCACGAGCAGTACTTC. It translates to CASSPLVVGGHEQYF.

J is TRBJ1-5 and V is TRBV12-3 or TRBV12-4; D is ambiguous. This CDR3 contains 13 residues. The V and J ends lost 6 bases and 6 bases respectively, with 12 bases between them. The chain's CDR3 is CASSRNDGQPQHF. CDR3 DNA: TGTGCCAGCAGCAGAAATGACGGTCAGCCCCAGCATTTT.

The rearrangement uses TRBV6-1 and TRBJ1-2; 7 positions match TRBD1. This CDR3 comprises 15 residues. Unmatched junction bases numbered 7, after V lost 3 bases and J lost 3 bases. Per the germline V gene, CDR1 is MNHNS and CDR2 is SASEGT. The CDR3 DNA reads TGTGCCAGCAGTGACCCCGAGACAGGGCACTATGGCTACACCTTC. Translation: CASSDPETGHYGYTF.

This chain connects TRBV5-1 to TRBJ2-5; 10 bases line up with TRBD2. The length of the CDR3 is 17 residues. Germline V lookup: CDR1 SGHRS, CDR2 YFSETQ. The ends lost 2 bases at V and 1 base at J; junction bases unmatched: 8. This CDR3 is CASSLGPGLASQETQYF. The CDR3 nucleotides are TGCGCCAGCAGCTTAGGCCCGGGACTAGCGTCCCAAGAGACCCAGTACTTC.

The genes are TRBV6-5 and TRBJ2-5; no definite D call. The V gene's germline CDR1 is MNHEY and CDR2 SVGAGI. The length of the CDR3 is 10 residues. V lost 11 bases and J lost 5, with 9 bases in between. CDR3 amino acids: CAAIGETQYF. The CDR3 DNA is TGTGCCGCCATCGGGGAGACCCAGTACTTC.

The chain employs TRBV3-1 (or the pseudogene TRBV3-2) and TRBJ2-7; D ambiguous. Looked up from germline, CDR1 is LGHDT and CDR2 is YNNKEL (reference sequence). V was shortened by 5 bases and J by 6 bases, with 8 bases between the two germline ends. This CDR3 spans 11 amino acids. CDR3 DNA: TGTGCCAGCAGCTCCCGGGCCGAGCAGTACTTC. The encoded protein is CASSSRAEQYF.

This clone appeared a single time. The chain recombines TRBV9 with TRBJ2-3; tentatively, D is TRBD2 (6 bases). This CDR3 contains 15 residues. V shed 2 bases and J shed 1 base, with 11 bases lying between them. CDR1 SGDLS and CDR2 YYNGEE come from the germline V gene. The CDR3 DNA reads as TGTGCCAGCAGCGTTCGACAGCGGGGCACAGATACGCAGTATTTT. The encoded protein is CASSVRQRGTDTQYF.

This chain joins TRBV6-5 and TRBJ2-4, with a weak D call TRBD1 (6 bases). The CDR3 extends over 15 amino acids. V lost 0 bases and J 2 bases, leaving 8 bases between the germline ends. Germline CDR1 is MNHEY and CDR2 is SVGAGI. This CDR3 is CASSYSQGSKNIQYF. The CDR3 coding sequence is TGTGCCAGCAGTTACTCCCAGGGGTCCAAAAACATTCAGTACTTC.